This entry concerns a single T cell receptor beta chain. Its antigen is not identified. This specimen belongs to a study of T cell responses to AZD1222 COVID-19 vaccine. Regarding the study as a whole: Sampled repertoires all dated from after the peak T cell response.

Repertoires were generated with immunoSEQ multiplex PCR, while TCRdb's copy carries only in-frame clones and drops some. The sample includes 210,000 or so clones, about 92% of them seen just once. The CDR3 length is 15 residues. V lost 4 bases, J lost 5 bases, and 15 bases lay in between. CDR1 MDHEN and CDR2 SYDVKM come from the germline V gene. Sequencing was performed on peripheral blood, taken on day 0 of MenACWY control vaccination. This sequence joins TRBV28 and TRBJ1-5; D unresolved. The source of this sequence is an adult in good health. The CDR3, as DNA: TGTGCCAGCAGTTCCCCGTCGGCACCCCATCAGCCCCAGCATTTT. Translated, it gives CASSSPSAPHQPQHF.